Each of the 12 T cell receptor beta chains below was sequenced from the same sample in a study of shared clonotypes between healthy human individuals. TCRdb's table, derived via immunoSEQ multiplex PCR, lists solely in-frame clones and lacks some. Here the sample spans 2 million to 2.5 million clones, more than 80% being singletons. Sequences were obtained from naive CD4+ T cells from PBMCs. Subset indicated: CD45RA+ positively selected. The origin of the receptors is a man aged 18 to 30 in good health. Some clones in this sample may be carry-over from other donors' samples.

V and J are TRBV6-5 and TRBJ1-2, with a tentative D call TRBD1 (6 bases). This CDR3 has 13 amino acids. The germline CDR1 and CDR2 sequences are MNHEY and SVGAGI. Between the trimmed V and J ends, which lost 7 bases and 8 bases, there was a span of 17 bases. The chain's CDR3 is CASIPWGGQGYTF. In DNA, the CDR3 is TGTGCCAGCATCCCCTGGGGGGGCCAGGGCTACACCTTC.

The CDR3 DNA sequence: TGTGCCAGCAGCAACCAGAACTCCTACGAGCAGTACTTC. It codes for CASSNQNSYEQYF. This chain uses TRBV6-1 with TRBJ2-7; D uncertain. The germline V gene encodes CDR1 MNHNS and CDR2 SASEGT. Trimming removed 6 bases from V and 0 bases from J, with 9 bases in between. CDR3 length: 13 residues.

V and J are TRBV28 and TRBJ2-4; 8 nucleotides match TRBD1. The CDR3 loop spans 14 amino acids. Germline CDR1 reads MDHEN; CDR2 reads SYDVKM. V shed 5 bases and J 1 base; nucleotides not matched to a gene: 1. CDR3 region: CASSRQGAKNIQYF. Here the CDR3 DNA reads TGTGCCAGCAGTAGACAGGGGGCCAAAAACATTCAGTACTTC.

The chain joins TRBV2 to TRBJ2-1; 15 bases match TRBD2. The CDR3 consists of 16 residues. Looked up from germline, CDR1 is SNHLY and CDR2 is FYNNEI. J lost 4 bases, V lost 8 bases, and 6 bases had no gene match. CDR3 in DNA: TGTGCCAGCCAGGGACTAGCGGGAGGTGCTTACAATGAGCAGTTCTTC. It codes for CASQGLAGGAYNEQFF.

The chain joins TRBV28 to TRBJ2-5; D is ambiguous. The germline V gene has CDR1 MDHEN and CDR2 SYDVKM. The CDR3 extends over 14 amino acids. V was clipped by 3 bases and J by 1 base, with 9 bases between them. CDR3 bases: TGTGCCAGCAGTTTTCTCGATTTCCAAGAGACCCAGTACTTC. It codes for CASSFLDFQETQYF.

A word on this clone: Other DNA sequences within the sample encode an identical CDR3. The chain recombines TRBV28 with TRBJ1-5, with TRBD1 as a possible D gene (5 bases). The germline V gene has CDR1 MDHEN and CDR2 SYDVKM. The CDR3 loop spans 14 amino acids. The ends were cut back, 2 bases at V and 7 bases at J, with 12 bases in the middle. The CDR3 sequence is CASSLRGSGQPQHF. The DNA of the CDR3 is TGTGCCAGCAGTTTACGGGGGTCGGGGCAGCCCCAGCATTTT.

The chain has TRBV30 and TRBJ2-1, with TRBD2 identical over 9 bases. CDR3 length: 19 amino acids. Germline values: CDR1 GTSNPN, CDR2 SVGIG (reference sequence). V was clipped by 0 bases and J by 3 bases; unmatched bases: 15. This CDR3 reads CAWSVHGSSLAGNYNEQFF. DNA for the CDR3: TGTGCCTGGAGTGTACACGGTAGTAGCCTAGCGGGAAACTACAATGAGCAGTTCTTC. The variable domain in full, completed from reference TRBV30 and TRBJ2-1, reads SQTIHQWPATLVQPVGSPLSLECTVEGTSNPNLYWYRQAAGRGLQLLFYSVGIGQISSEVPQNLSASRPQDRQFILSSKKLLLSDSGFYLCAWSVHGSSLAGNYNEQFFGPGTRLTVL.

This sequence joins TRBV18 and TRBJ2-5; 11 bases match TRBD2. This CDR3 comprises 14 residues. Germline loops: CDR1 KGHSH, CDR2 LQKENI. The ends lost 3 bases at V and 4 bases at J; junction bases unmatched: 1. CDR3 in DNA: TGTGCCAGCTCACCTACTAGCGGGAGAGAGACCCAGTACTTC. Translation: CASSPTSGRETQYF.

This clone has only a few counts. V and J are TRBV4-1 and TRBJ1-2; D ambiguous. The V and J ends lost 1 base and 0 bases respectively, with 3 bases between them. Germline V lookup: CDR1 MGHRA, CDR2 YSYEKL. The CDR3 is 13 amino acids. CDR3 in DNA: TGCGCCAGCAGCCAAGGACCTAACTATGGCTACACCTTC. This codes for CASSQGPNYGYTF.

The chain links TRBV6-5 to TRBJ2-5, with 7 nucleotides matching TRBD1. The V gene end was trimmed by 5 bases and the J gene end by 1 base; junction bases not matched to a gene: 7. Per germline, CDR1 MNHEY and CDR2 SVGAGI. The CDR3 sequence is 15 residues long. Here the CDR3 DNA reads TGTGCCAGCAGTAAACAGGGGATTAGCCAAGAGACCCAGTACTTC. The encoded protein is CASSKQGISQETQYF.

The chain carries TRBV15 and TRBJ1-2; no firm D call. Looked up from germline, CDR1 is LNHNV and CDR2 is YYDKDF (reference sequence). The CDR3 extends over 15 amino acids. Deletions cut 3 bases from V and 8 bases from J, with 19 bases between. CDR3 sequence: CATSSPPLGAGGYTF. In DNA, the CDR3 is TGTGCCACCAGCAGTCCCCCCCTCGGAGCTGGCGGCTACACCTTC.

The J gene is TRBJ1-3, the V gene TRBV2, with D perhaps TRBD1 (5 bases). Per the germline V gene, CDR1 is SNHLY and CDR2 is FYNNEI. The CDR3 has 14 residues. V gave up 6 bases and J gave up 0 bases, with 9 bases separating them. CDR3 protein: CASRTQVSGNTIYF. The CDR3 DNA sequence: TGTGCCAGCAGAACACAGGTCTCTGGAAACACCATATATTTT.